These T cell receptor beta chains were read from a single sample in a study of cytomegalovirus exposure and HLA in healthy donors. Measured with immunoSEQ multiplex PCR; TCRdb has only the in-frame clones, and not every one. There are roughly 240,000 clones in the sample; just under 90% occur only once, and approximately 2.5% lies in the top ten. Sequencing was performed on PBMCs. The receptors shown here come from a man aged 18 to 29 in good health and CMV-seronegative. CDR3s include the opening cysteine and the closing phenylalanine or tryptophan. A D gene is named only where the DNA matches it firmly. The size field is filled for only some rows; it gives once, few, many or a size class.

TRBV27,NA,TRBJ2-3,TRBD2,TGTGCCAGCAGTTTCCGTCCGGCGCGGGAGGGAGATACGCAGTATTTT,CASSFRPAREGDTQYF
TRBV2,NA,TRBJ1-6,NA,TGTGCCAGCAGCGACCCGGGACTGCCCGCCTCACCCCTCCACTTT,CASSDPGLPASPLHF
TRBV11-3,NA,TRBJ1-6,NA,TGTGCCAGCAGCTTAGATCATACAGCAAATTCACCCCTCCACTTT,CASSLDHTANSPLHF
TRBV5-6,NA,TRBJ2-1,NA,TGTGCCAGCAGCTCCGACAATGAGCAGTTCTTC,CASSSDNEQFF
TRBV4-1,NA,TRBJ2-5,NA,TGCGCCAGCAGCCAAAGGACAGCGGCCCGGGAGACCCAGTACTTC,CASSQRTAARETQYF
TRBV30,NA,TRBJ2-7,TRBD1,TGTGCCTGGAGTACAGGGACAGGGCACTACGAGCAGTACTTC,CAWSTGTGHYEQYF
TRBV28,NA,TRBJ1-1,NA,TGTGCCAGCAGGTCACCCGGGACAGAAGCTTTCTTT,CASRSPGTEAFF
TRBV5-6,NA,TRBJ1-1,NA,TGTGCCAGCAGTCTACAGTTGGGCACTGAAGCTTTCTTT,CASSLQLGTEAFF
TRBV4-2,NA,TRBJ2-1,NA,TGTGCCAGCAGCCAAGATTTACTTGAATCCTACAATGAGCAGTTCTTC,CASSQDLLESYNEQFF
TRBV4-1,NA,TRBJ2-2,TRBD2,TGCGCCAGCAGCCAGCCTTCGGGACTAGCGGATAACACCGGGGAGCTGTTTTTT,CASSQPSGLADNTGELFF
TRBV9,NA,TRBJ2-3,TRBD2,TGTGCCAGCAGCGAGGGACTAGCGACTGACACAGATACGCAGTATTTT,CASSEGLATDTDTQYF
TRBV19,NA,TRBJ2-1,TRBD2,TGTGCCAGTAGTATAGAGCTCGGCGGGAGCTACAATGAGCAGTTCTTC,CASSIELGGSYNEQFF
TRBV7-2,NA,TRBJ1-6,TRBD1,TGTGCCAGCAGCTTAGCGGGACAGGGCGGATCACCCCTCCACTTT,CASSLAGQGGSPLHF
TRBV5-3,NA,TRBJ1-5,NA,TGTGCCAGAAGCTCGGAGTTCAATCAGCCCCAGCATTTT,CARSSEFNQPQHF
TRBV4-1,NA,TRBJ2-5,TRBD1,TGCGCCAGCAGCCAACCCTGGGAGACAGGGGTTTCTGGCCAGTACTTC,CASSQPWETGVSGQYF
TRBV2,once,TRBJ1-1,NA,TGTGCCAGCAGTGAAGGGCGAAGGGGCACTGAAGCTTTCTTT,CASSEGRRGTEAFF
TRBV6-4,NA,TRBJ2-3,NA,TGTGCCAGCAGTGACGGGCAACCGTTAGGTACGCAGTATTTT,CASSDGQPLGTQYF
TRBV2,NA,TRBJ2-7,NA,TGTGCCAGCCACCTAGACCCCCCCTACGAGCAGTACTTC,CASHLDPPYEQYF
TRBV27,NA,TRBJ2-5,TRBD2,TGTGCCAGCAGTGACGGGACTAGCGGGGACCAAGAGACCCAGTACTTC,CASSDGTSGDQETQYF
TRBV29-1,NA,TRBJ2-1,TRBD2,TGCAGCGTTGCGTGGCTAGCGGGGAATGAGCAGTTCTTC,CSVAWLAGNEQFF
TRBV5-1,NA,TRBJ2-1,TRBD1,TGCGCCAGCAGCTTGTTCCCGGACAGGGAGGATGAGCAGTTCTTC,CASSLFPDREDEQFF
TRBV19,NA,TRBJ2-7,NA,TGTGCCAGTAGTGGGGGCTACCCCTACGAGCAGTACTTC,CASSGGYPYEQYF
TRBV7-2,NA,TRBJ2-5,NA,TGTGCCAGCAGCCAAAAAACAGGGACGGAGACCCAGTACTTC,CASSQKTGTETQYF
TRBV4-1,NA,TRBJ1-4,NA,TGCGCCAGCAGCCAAGATCAAACGGGTCCAGAAAAACTGTTTTTT,CASSQDQTGPEKLFF
TRBV27,NA,TRBJ2-1,TRBD2,TGTGCCAGCAGTTTAAAGCGGGGGGGCCGCAATGAGCAGTTCTTC,CASSLKRGGRNEQFF
TRBV4-3,once,TRBJ2-2,TRBD1,TGCGCCAGCAGCCAGACGGGACAGCACACCGGGGAGCTGTTTTTT,CASSQTGQHTGELFF
TRBV27,NA,TRBJ1-3,TRBD1,TGTGCCAGCAGTTTATCGTTTACAGGGGCTGGAAACACCATATATTTT,CASSLSFTGAGNTIYF
TRBV4-3,NA,TRBJ1-2,NA,TGCGCCAGCAGCCAAGAGAGGGCTTACTATGGCTACACCTTC,CASSQERAYYGYTF
TRBV6-5,NA,TRBJ1-6,NA,TGTGCCAGCTGCTTTAGGGGGGGAGGTAATTCACCCCTCCACTTT,CASCFRGGGNSPLHF
TRBV29-1,NA,TRBJ2-4,TRBD1,TGCAGCGTGGGCGCAGGGGGTACGGGCAAAAACATTCAGTACTTC,CSVGAGGTGKNIQYF
TRBV19,few,TRBJ1-4,NA,TGTGCCAGTAGAGCAAGAGGGTCTACTGAAAAACTGTTTTTT,CASRARGSTEKLFF
TRBV10-3,once,TRBJ2-3,TRBD1,TGTGCCATCAGTGAGGGGGACAGGGGGCAAGATACGCAGTATTTT,CAISEGDRGQDTQYF
TRBV4-3,NA,TRBJ2-2,TRBD1,TGCGCCAGCAGCCAAGGGACAGGGGGCTTCGGGGAGCTGTTTTTT,CASSQGTGGFGELFF
TRBV10-2,NA,TRBJ2-1,NA,TGCGCCAGCAGTTGGAGTTTAGCCTACAATGAGCAGTTCTTC,CASSWSLAYNEQFF
TRBV12-1,once,TRBJ2-7,NA,TGTGCCAGCATCCGTAGGGACAGGGGCCACGAGCAGTACTTC,CASIRRDRGHEQYF
TRBV2,NA,TRBJ1-6,TRBD1,TGTGCCACTCTCCGGGACAGCACCTTTTCACCCCTCCACTTT,CATLRDSTFSPLHF
TRBV4-2,few,TRBJ1-2,NA,TGTGCCAGCAGCCAAAGTCCTTTAGATAACTATGGCTACACCTTC,CASSQSPLDNYGYTF
TRBV6-6,NA,TRBJ2-1,NA,TGTGCCAGCAGTTACAGCTGGGAGCAGTTCTTC,CASSYSWEQFF
TRBV15,NA,TRBJ2-7,NA,TGTGCCACCAGCCCCAGCCCCGTCGCGGGCTACGAGCAGTACTTC,CATSPSPVAGYEQYF
TRBV9,NA,TRBJ2-1,NA,TGTGCCAGCAGCGTAGTTTCCGGCAGGGCGTTTGATGAGCAGTTCTTC,CASSVVSGRAFDEQFF
TRBV28,few,TRBJ1-2,NA,TGTGCCAGCAGTTGGGCCAATGGCTACACCTTC,CASSWANGYTF
TRBV2,NA,TRBJ2-2,NA,TGTGCCAGCAGGTCCGGGACTTCGAACACCGGGGAGCTGTTTTTT,CASRSGTSNTGELFF
TRBV11-2,NA,TRBJ2-1,NA,TGTGCCAGCAGCTTAGTCGTGGGCCAGAACAATGAGCAGTTCTTC,CASSLVVGQNNEQFF
TRBV29-1,NA,TRBJ2-5,TRBD1,TGCAGCGTTGAGAGCACCGGGACAGGGGGGAAGACCCAGTACTTC,CSVESTGTGGKTQYF